Presented here are 17 T cell receptor beta chains from one specimen sequenced in a study of identifying expanded T cells in peripheral blood. The data were produced by immunoSEQ multiplex PCR, yet TCRdb's version contains in-frame clones alone and is incomplete. The sample lists around 100,000 clones, roughly 88% occurring once. Sequenced input: blood. All receptors come from a person between 18 and 75 years old in good health.

The chain uses TRBV18 and TRBJ2-7, with D unclear. This CDR3 is built from 15 residues. Trimming removed 0 bases at V and 0 bases at J, with 9 bases between. The germline V gene encodes CDR1 KGHSH and CDR2 LQKENI. The CDR3 spells CASSPPYSSSYEQYF. The CDR3 bases are TGTGCCAGCTCACCACCGTACAGCTCCTCCTACGAGCAGTACTTC. Supplemented by reference TRBV18 and TRBJ2-7, the full variable domain reads NAGVMQNPRHLVRRRGQEARLRCSPMKGHSHVYWYRQLPEEGLKFMVYLQKENIIDESGMPKERFSAEFPKEGPSILRIQQVVRGDSAAYFCASSPPYSSSYEQYFGPGTRLTVT.

This clone appeared a single time. The gene calls are TRBV28 and TRBJ1-3; 7 positions agree with TRBD1. This CDR3 has 14 amino acids. V shed 6 bases and J 4 bases; nucleotides not matched to a gene: 6. Per the germline V gene, CDR1 is MDHEN and CDR2 is SYDVKM. The CDR3 sequence is CASSTTGNGNTIYF. The CDR3 DNA reads as TGTGCCAGCAGCACGACAGGGAACGGAAACACCATATATTTT.

In the case of this clone: A read error may account for a junction end that differs from germline. The rearrangement uses TRBV11-2 and TRBJ2-7; D unclear. This CDR3 is 13 amino acids long. Germline values: CDR1 SGHAT, CDR2 FQNNGV. CDR3 amino acids: CASTLNPRHEQYF. The CDR3 region has the DNA TGTGCCAGCACCTTAAACCCCCGCCACGAGCAGTACTTC.

The chain uses TRBV7-2 and TRBJ2-7; D is perhaps TRBD1 (5 bases). This CDR3 is 14 amino acids long. V gave up 0 bases and J gave up 7 bases, with 13 bases separating them. CDR1 and CDR2 (germline): SGHTA, FQGNSA. The CDR3 bases are TGTGCCAGCAGCTTAGCGGACATTACTACTGAGCAGTACTTC. Its translation is CASSLADITTEQYF.

The V and J genes are TRBV19 and TRBJ2-5, with D possibly being TRBD2 (5 bases). Germline assignment: CDR1 LNHDA and CDR2 SQIVND (reference sequence). The CDR3 is 16 residues long. Trimming shortened V by 5 bases and J by 1 base, and 17 bases separated the two germline ends. The CDR3 nucleotides read TGTGCCAGTAGTGTCCGGACTGGAAATCCCCAAGAGACCCAGTACTTC. Its protein is CASSVRTGNPQETQYF.

This chain links TRBV21-1 with TRBJ2-7. TRBV21-1 is designated a pseudogene. This CDR3 is built from 18 residues. The CDR3 nucleotides are TGTGCCAGCAGCAAAACGGTTAGTGGGGAATCAAGCTCCTACGAGCAGTACTTC. It encodes CASSKTVSGESSSYEQYF.

The V gene is TRBV2, the J gene TRBJ1-3, with D possibly being TRBD1 (5 bases). The CDR3 covers 13 residues. V was pared by 6 bases and J by 0 bases, with 6 bases between. Germline V lookup: CDR1 SNHLY, CDR2 FYNNEI. CDR3 protein: CASRDISGNTIYF. In nucleotides, the CDR3 is TGTGCCAGCAGGGACATCTCTGGAAACACCATATATTTT.

V gene TRBV2 combines with J gene TRBJ1-5; D remains unclear. Germline CDR1 and CDR2: SNHLY and FYNNEI. The CDR3 is made up of 15 amino acids. Trimming took off 4 bases at V and 3 bases at J, with 13 bases between the two ends. The DNA for the CDR3 is TGTGCCAGCAGTGGAGGAAGCGGATCCAATCAGCCCCAGCATTTT. As protein: CASSGGSGSNQPQHF.

The gene calls are TRBV29-1 and TRBJ1-5; a possible D gene is TRBD1 (5 bases). V lost 2 bases and J 8 bases, leaving 22 bases between the germline ends. Per germline, CDR1 SQVTM and CDR2 ANQGSEA. The CDR3 loop spans 16 amino acids. In nucleotides, the CDR3 is TGCAGCGTTGAAATAGACAACGATGTCGCGGGGGAGCCCCAGCATTTT. Translated, it gives CSVEIDNDVAGEPQHF.

This clone was seen at least ten times. This chain joins TRBV7-2 and TRBJ1-1; maybe TRBD1 (5 bases). V lost 3 bases and J lost 5, with 16 bases in between. Germline CDR1 is SGHTA and CDR2 is FQGNSA. The CDR3 extends over 15 amino acids. CDR3 in amino acids: CASSFSGRDGTEAFF. The CDR3 region has the DNA TGTGCCAGCAGCTTTTCAGGGCGAGATGGAACTGAAGCTTTCTTT.

J is TRBJ2-4 and V is TRBV9; D uncertain. Germline CDR1 is SGDLS and CDR2 is YYNGEE. The length of the CDR3 is 14 residues. The V end lost 4 bases, the J end lost 0 bases, and 8 bases lay between the germline ends. CDR3 protein: CASSPDIAKNIQYF. The CDR3 nucleotides are TGTGCCAGCAGCCCTGACATAGCCAAAAACATTCAGTACTTC.

This clone was seen once. J is TRBJ2-1 and V is TRBV19; D gene ambiguous. Looked up from germline, CDR1 is LNHDA and CDR2 is SQIVND (reference sequence). The CDR3 is made up of 13 amino acids. V was cut by 6 bases and J by 5 bases, with 11 bases left in between. The CDR3 protein is CASSHPNDNEQFF. The CDR3, as DNA: TGTGCCAGTAGCCACCCCAATGACAATGAGCAGTTCTTC. The full variable domain, rest sourced from reference TRBV19 and TRBJ2-1, is DGGITQSPKYLFRKEGQNVTLSCEQNLNHDAMYWYRQDPGQGLRLIYYSQIVNDFQKGDIAEGYSVSREKKESFPLTVTSAQKNPTAFYLCASSHPNDNEQFFGPGTRLTVL.

J is TRBJ2-7 and V is TRBV12-5; either TRBD1 or TRBD2 may fit D (6 bases each). CDR3 length: 14 residues. Germline V CDR1 and CDR2: LGHNT, FRNRAP. Trimming left V 1 base short and J 7 bases short, with 14 bases between. The CDR3 DNA reads TGTGCTAGTGGTTTGGGTGGGGGGCATGGAGAGCAGTACTTC. Encoded protein: CASGLGGGHGEQYF.

This clone was seen a single time. The V call is TRBV5-5, the J call TRBJ1-5, with D unresolved. The CDR3 is made up of 14 amino acids. The germline CDR1 and CDR2 sequences are SGHKS and YYEKEE (reference sequence). Trimming took 1 base from V and 2 from J, leaving 7 bases between them. CDR3 sequence (DNA): TGTGCCAGCAGCTTGTGGCAGGGCAATCAGCCCCAGCATTTT. This codes for CASSLWQGNQPQHF.

Only a few counts were recorded for this clone. The genes are TRBV7-2 and TRBJ2-2, with unresolved D. Germline CDR1 is SGHTA and CDR2 is FQGNSA. The length of the CDR3 is 13 residues. Trimming stripped 1 base from V and 4 bases from J, with 4 bases between. Here the CDR3 reads CASSLVTTGELFF. The CDR3 DNA reads as TGTGCCAGCAGCTTAGTGACCACCGGGGAGCTGTTTTTT. Combining the CDR3 with reference TRBV7-2 and TRBJ2-2 gives the whole variable domain GAGVSQSPSNKVTEKGKDVELRCDPISGHTALYWYRQSLGQGLEFLIYFQGNSAPDKSGLPSDRFSAERTGGSVSTLTIQRTQQEDSAVYLCASSLVTTGELFFGEGSRLTVL.

The chain couples TRBV2 to TRBJ1-2; 8 bases are shared with TRBD1. This CDR3 region has 13 residues. The V gene's germline CDR1 is SNHLY and CDR2 FYNNEI. The ends lost 11 bases at V and 8 bases at J; junction bases unmatched: 13. In DNA, the CDR3 is TGTGCCGGAGAGGCCGGGACAGGATCCGGCTACACCTTC. Its translation is CAGEAGTGSGYTF.

V is TRBV7-2 and J is TRBJ1-5; 11 bases map to TRBD1. The CDR3 is 19 amino acids. Unmatched junction bases numbered 11, after V lost 4 bases and J lost 0 bases. Germline V gene data show CDR1 as SGHTA and CDR2 as FQGNSA. In nucleotides, the CDR3 is TGTGCCAGCAGCTCGCGGACAGGGGGCACTCTCTATAGCAATCAGCCCCAGCATTTT. Protein sequence: CASSSRTGGTLYSNQPQHF.